The count of the clone carrying this TCR beta chain is one. The sample originates from a study of cytomegalovirus exposure and HLA in healthy donors. In germline, CDR1 is LNHNV, CDR2 YYDKDF (reference sequence). This CDR3 has 16 residues. Germline trimming cut 6 bases from V and 5 bases from J; bases unmatched to any gene: 15. The PCR made use of 60 Vbeta and 13 Jbeta primers. This table comes from immunoSEQ multiplex PCR, and its TCRdb copy is limited to in-frame clones, with some not included. The sample gives over 140,000 clones, 82% of which show up once; approximately 1.5% is in the top ten. The sequence came from a man younger than 40 in good health and CMV-seropositive. Sequencing used PBMCs. The genes are TRBV15 and TRBJ2-5, with 7 bases identical to TRBD2. CDR3 loop: CATRASWGEGEETQYF. As DNA, the CDR3 is TGTGCCACCAGAGCTTCCTGGGGGGAGGGCGAGGAGACCCAGTACTTC.